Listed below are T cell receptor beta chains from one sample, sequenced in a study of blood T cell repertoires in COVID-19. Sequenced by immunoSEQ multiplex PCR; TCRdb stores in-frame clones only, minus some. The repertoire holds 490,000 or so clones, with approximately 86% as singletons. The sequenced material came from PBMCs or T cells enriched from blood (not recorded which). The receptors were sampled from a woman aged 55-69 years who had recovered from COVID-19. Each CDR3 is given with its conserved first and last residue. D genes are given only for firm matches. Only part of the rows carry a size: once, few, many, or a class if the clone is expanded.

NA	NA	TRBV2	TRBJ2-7	CASSDAGSLYEQYF	TGTGCCAGCAGTGATGCCGGGTCCCTCTACGAGCAGTACTTC
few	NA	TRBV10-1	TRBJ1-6	CASSESAGGSPLHF	TGCGCCAGCAGTGAGTCTGCAGGAGGGTCACCCCTCCACTTT
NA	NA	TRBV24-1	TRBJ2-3	CATSAPGAEKNSDTQYF	TGTGCCACCAGTGCCCCTGGGGCGGAAAAGAACTCAGATACGCAGTATTTT
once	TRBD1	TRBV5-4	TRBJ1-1	CASSLEGTGNTEAFF	TGTGCCAGCAGCTTGGAGGGGACAGGGAACACTGAAGCTTTCTTT
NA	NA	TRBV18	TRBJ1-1	CASSPETGMNTEAFF	TGTGCCAGCTCACCTGAGACAGGAATGAACACTGAAGCTTTCTTT
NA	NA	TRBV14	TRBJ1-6	CASSSTYGGGSPLHF	TGTGCCAGCAGCTCGACTTACGGGGGGGGTTCACCCCTCCACTTT
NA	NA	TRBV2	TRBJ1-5	CASSSDRFNQPQHF	TGTGCCAGCAGTTCCGACAGATTCAATCAGCCCCAGCATTTT
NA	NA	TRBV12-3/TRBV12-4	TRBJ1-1	CASSLRDTEAFF	TGTGCCAGCAGTTTGCGGGACACTGAAGCTTTCTTT
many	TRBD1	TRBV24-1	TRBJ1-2	CATQPGQNYGYTF	TGTGCCACCCAACCGGGACAGAACTATGGCTACACCTTC
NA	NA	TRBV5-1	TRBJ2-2	CASSLEGVTGELFF	TGCGCCAGCAGCTTGGAGGGGGTCACCGGGGAGCTGTTTTTT
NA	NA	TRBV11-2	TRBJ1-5	CASSLGGPGHKQPQHF	TGTGCCAGCAGCTTAGGGGGTCCGGGACACAAACAGCCCCAGCATTTT
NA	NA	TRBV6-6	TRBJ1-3	CASSYSTASGNTIYF	TGTGCCAGCAGTTACTCAACAGCCTCTGGAAACACCATATATTTT
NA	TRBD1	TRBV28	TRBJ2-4	CASSLSENRQGVNIQYF	TGTGCCAGCAGTTTATCTGAAAATAGACAGGGGGTAAACATTCAGTACTTC
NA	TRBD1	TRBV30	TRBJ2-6	CAWSRDRTNSGANVLTF	TGTGCCTGGAGCCGGGACAGGACAAACTCTGGGGCCAACGTCCTGACTTTC
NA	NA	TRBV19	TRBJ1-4	CASSRRPGGAANEKLFF	TGTGCCAGTAGTAGGCGGCCGGGGGGCGCGGCTAATGAAAAACTGTTTTTT
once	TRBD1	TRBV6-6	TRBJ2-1	CASSATVPGQGGEQFF	TGTGCCAGCAGTGCGACCGTCCCGGGACAGGGGGGTGAGCAGTTCTTC
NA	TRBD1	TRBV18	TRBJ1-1	CASSPGQVGPQGTEAFF	TGTGCCAGCTCACCGGGACAGGTGGGACCGCAGGGCACTGAAGCTTTCTTT
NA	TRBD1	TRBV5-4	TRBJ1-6	CASSLYSPAQGENSPLHF	TGTGCCAGCAGCTTGTACAGTCCGGCACAGGGGGAAAATTCACCCCTCCACTTT
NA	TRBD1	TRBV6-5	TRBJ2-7	CASSHGTGAPGEQYF	TGTGCCAGCTCTCACGGGACAGGGGCCCCCGGCGAGCAGTACTTC
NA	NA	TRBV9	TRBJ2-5	CASSPQPVGGSETQYF	TGTGCCAGCAGCCCACAACCGGTAGGAGGGTCCGAGACCCAGTACTTC
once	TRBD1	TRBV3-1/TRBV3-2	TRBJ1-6	CASSRDSYNSPLHF	TGTGCCAGCAGTCGGGACAGCTATAATTCACCCCTCCACTTT
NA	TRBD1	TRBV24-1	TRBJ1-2	CATSDGRTGNGYTF	TGTGCCACCAGTGATGGGAGGACAGGGAACGGCTACACCTTC
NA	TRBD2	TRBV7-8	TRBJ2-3	CASSVQGGGRADTQYF	TGTGCCAGCAGCGTACAAGGGGGCGGGAGGGCAGATACGCAGTATTTT
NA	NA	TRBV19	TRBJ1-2	CASSIGDGYTF	TGTGCCAGTAGTATCGGGGATGGCTACACCTTC
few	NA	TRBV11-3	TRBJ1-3	CASSRDSSGNTIYF	TGTGCCAGCAGCCGAGATAGCTCTGGAAACACCATATATTTT
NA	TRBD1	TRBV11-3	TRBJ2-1	CASSLGQGKYNEQFF	TGTGCCAGCAGCTTGGGACAGGGTAAATACAATGAGCAGTTCTTC
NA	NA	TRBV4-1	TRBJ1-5	CASSQVTGISNQPQHF	TGCGCCAGCAGCCAAGTAACAGGGATTAGCAATCAGCCCCAGCATTTT
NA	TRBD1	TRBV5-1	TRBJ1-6	CASRDGQGVSPLHF	TGCGCCAGCAGGGATGGACAGGGCGTCTCACCCCTCCACTTT
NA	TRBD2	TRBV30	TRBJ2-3	CAWNRLAGGTDTQYF	TGTGCCTGGAATCGACTAGCGGGAGGGACAGATACGCAGTATTTT
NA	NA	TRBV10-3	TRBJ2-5	CAISEFPGKETQYF	TGTGCCATCAGTGAGTTTCCCGGGAAAGAGACCCAGTACTTC
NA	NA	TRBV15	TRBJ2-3	CATSREPLGARGTDTQYF	TGTGCCACCAGCAGAGAACCCTTGGGGGCAAGGGGCACAGATACGCAGTATTTT
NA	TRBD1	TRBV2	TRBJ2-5	CASRNEGAGRETQYF	TGTGCCAGCAGAAACGAGGGGGCGGGTAGAGAGACCCAGTACTTC
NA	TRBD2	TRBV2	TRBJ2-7	CASRETRGDKCF	TGTGCCAGCAGGGAGACGCGGGGGGACAAATGCTTC
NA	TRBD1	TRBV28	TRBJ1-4	CASSLTGTGVEKLFF	TGTGCCAGCAGTTTAACCGGGACAGGGGTTGAAAAACTGTTTTTT
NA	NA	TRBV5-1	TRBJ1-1	CASSLVQGNTEAFF	TGCGCCAGCAGCTTGGTACAGGGGAACACTGAAGCTTTCTTT
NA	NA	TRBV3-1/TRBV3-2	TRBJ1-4	CASSQDRVGQNEKLFF	TGTGCCAGCAGCCAAGATAGAGTCGGACAGAATGAAAAACTGTTTTTT
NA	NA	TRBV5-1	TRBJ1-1	CASQGLGSTDTEAFF	TGCGCCAGTCAGGGGCTGGGCTCCACCGACACTGAAGCTTTCTTT
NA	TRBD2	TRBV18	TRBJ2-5	CASSPVLAGLGETQYF	TGTGCCAGCTCACCAGTCCTAGCGGGGTTGGGAGAGACCCAGTACTTC
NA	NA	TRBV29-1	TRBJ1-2	CSVTGGNYGYTF	TGCAGCGTAACGGGGGGGAACTATGGCTACACCTTC
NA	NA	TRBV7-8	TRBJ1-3	CASSLAGQGNTIYF	TGTGCCAGCAGCTTAGCCGGACAGGGAAACACCATATATTTT